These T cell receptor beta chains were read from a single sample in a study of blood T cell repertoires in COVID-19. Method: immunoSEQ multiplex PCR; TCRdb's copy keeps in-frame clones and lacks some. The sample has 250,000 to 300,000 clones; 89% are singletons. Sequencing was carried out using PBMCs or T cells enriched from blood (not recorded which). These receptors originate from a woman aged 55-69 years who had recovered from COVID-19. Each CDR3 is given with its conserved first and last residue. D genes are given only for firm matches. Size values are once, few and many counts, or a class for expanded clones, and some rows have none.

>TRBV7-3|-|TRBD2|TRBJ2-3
TGTGCCAGCAGTCTTCGACTAGCGGAGGCAGATACGCAGTATTTT
CASSLRLAEADTQYF
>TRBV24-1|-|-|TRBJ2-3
TGTGCCACCGGGGAGGGGGGATTTAGCACAGATACGCAGTATTTT
CATGEGGFSTDTQYF
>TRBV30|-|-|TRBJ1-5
TGTGCCTGGAGTGCCGGGTCCCTCCGCAATCAGCCCCAGCATTTT
CAWSAGSLRNQPQHF
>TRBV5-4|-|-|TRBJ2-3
TGTGCCAGCAGCTACCGGACAGGTACGGGAGTAACGCAGTATTTT
CASSYRTGTGVTQYF
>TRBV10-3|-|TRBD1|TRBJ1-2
TGTGCCATCACCGGGACAGCACGAAATGGCTACACCTTC
CAITGTARNGYTF
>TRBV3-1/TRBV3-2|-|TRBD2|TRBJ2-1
TGTGCCAGCAGCCGGGGGACTAGCGGGAGCTCCTACAATGAGCAGTTCTTC
CASSRGTSGSSYNEQFF
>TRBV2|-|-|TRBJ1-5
TGTGCCAGCAGTCCTAGGGCCGGGAACCAGCATTTT
CASSPRAGNQHF
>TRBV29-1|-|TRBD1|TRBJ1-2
TGCAGCGTTGTGAACAGGGGAAACTATGGCTACACCTTC
CSVVNRGNYGYTF
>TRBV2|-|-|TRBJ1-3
TGTGCCAGCGGAGGCAGGGGAAACACCATATATTTT
CASGGRGNTIYF
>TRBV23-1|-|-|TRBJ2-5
TGCGCCAGCAGTCAATCGATCGCTAGCGAAGAGACCCAGTACTTC
CASSQSIASEETQYF
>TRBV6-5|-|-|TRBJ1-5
TGTGCCAGCAGTTCCCCAGGGGCGAACGGTCAGCCCCAGCATTTT
CASSSPGANGQPQHF
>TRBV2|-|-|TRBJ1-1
TGTGCCGCCCAGGGGCAGCCGAACACTGAAGCTTTCTTT
CAAQGQPNTEAFF
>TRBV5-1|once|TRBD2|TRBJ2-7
TGCGCCAGCAGCTCCACAGCGGGAGTCTCCGGCGAGCAGTACTTC
CASSSTAGVSGEQYF
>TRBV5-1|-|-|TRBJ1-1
TGCGCCAGCAGCTTGGGACCGGGACTATTGGGAACTGAAGCTTTCTTT
CASSLGPGLLGTEAFF
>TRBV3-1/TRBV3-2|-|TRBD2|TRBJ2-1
TGTGCCAGCAGCCCCCGGCTAGCGGACTACAATGAGCAGTTCTTC
CASSPRLADYNEQFF
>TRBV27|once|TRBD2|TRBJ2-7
TGTGCCAGCTTTTCGTATATGGGAGGGGTCGACGAGCAGTACTTC
CASFSYMGGVDEQYF
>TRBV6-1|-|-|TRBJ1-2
TGTGCCAGCAGTGACCACCTGGGCAGGGTTGATGGCTACACCTTC
CASSDHLGRVDGYTF
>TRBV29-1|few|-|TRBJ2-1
TGCAGCGCGTACACCTCGGGACTCCCCTACAATGAGCAGTTCTTC
CSAYTSGLPYNEQFF
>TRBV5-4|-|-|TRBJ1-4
TGTGCCAGCAGCCAAAGGGGGATCGTTGGTGAAAAACTGTTTTTT
CASSQRGIVGEKLFF
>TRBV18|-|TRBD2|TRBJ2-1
TGTGCCAGCTCACCAGGACTAGCGGGAGAAAATGAGCAGTTCTTC
CASSPGLAGENEQFF
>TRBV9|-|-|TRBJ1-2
TGTGCCAGCAGCGGGGGATGGGGGGAACTTGGCTACACCTTC
CASSGGWGELGYTF
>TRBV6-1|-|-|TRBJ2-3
TGTGCCAGCAGTGAAGTTGGCGGAGATACGCAGTATTTT
CASSEVGGDTQYF
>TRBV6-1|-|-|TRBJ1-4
TGTGCCAGCAGTGAAGCGCGTGGACGGGGAAATGAAAAACTGTTTTTT
CASSEARGRGNEKLFF
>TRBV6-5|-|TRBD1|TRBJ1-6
TGTGCCAGCAGTTACTCCCGGGACAGCTATAATTCACCCCTCCACTTT
CASSYSRDSYNSPLHF
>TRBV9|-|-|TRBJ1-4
TGTGCCAGCGACGAGGTCCACCACCAGTTTGGAAAACTGTTTTTT
CASDEVHHQFGKLFF
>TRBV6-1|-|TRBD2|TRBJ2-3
TGTGCCAGCAGTGCGTCCCTAGCGGGAGGCTTCGGAGATACGCAGTATTTT
CASSASLAGGFGDTQYF
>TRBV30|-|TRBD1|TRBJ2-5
TGTGCCTGGGGGACAGGGGGGGAGACCCAGTACTTC
CAWGTGGETQYF
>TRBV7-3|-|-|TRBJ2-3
TGTGCCAGCAGCTTAAAGGGAGGTACGCAGTATTTT
CASSLKGGTQYF
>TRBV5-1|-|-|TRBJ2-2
TGCGCCAGCAGCTTGGATCTCCTCTCGAACACCGGGGAGCTGTTTTTT
CASSLDLLSNTGELFF
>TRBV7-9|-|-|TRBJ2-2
TGTGCCAGCAGAAAGGCGGCCCTCACCGGGGAGCTGTTTTTT
CASRKAALTGELFF
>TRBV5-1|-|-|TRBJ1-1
TGCGCCAGCAGCTTGTCGGGGATAGGCACTGAAGCTTTCTTT
CASSLSGIGTEAFF
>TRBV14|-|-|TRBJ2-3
TGTGCCAGCAGCCCTCTCCAGGCAGGCTCTGATACGCAGTATTTT
CASSPLQAGSDTQYF
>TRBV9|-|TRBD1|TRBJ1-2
TGTGCCAGCAGCCTTGGACAGGGTGGCTATGGCTACACCTTC
CASSLGQGGYGYTF
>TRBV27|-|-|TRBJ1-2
TGTGCCAGCAACCTTGAAACGGGGGGGACTAACTATGGCTACACCTTC
CASNLETGGTNYGYTF
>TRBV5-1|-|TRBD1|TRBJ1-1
TGCGCCAGCAGCTTGTTTCTGGGGCAGACAGGGAAAGCTTTCTTT
CASSLFLGQTGKAFF
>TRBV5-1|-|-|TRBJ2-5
TGCGCCAGCAGCTTTAACTTAAGGGGGGAGACCCAGTACTTC
CASSFNLRGETQYF
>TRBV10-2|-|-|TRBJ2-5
TGCGCCAGCAAGGACTGGGAAGAGACCCAGTACTTC
CASKDWEETQYF
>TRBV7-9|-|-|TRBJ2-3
TGTGCCAGCAGCTTGGGTCTCGGGATAAGCACAGATACGCAGTATTTT
CASSLGLGISTDTQYF
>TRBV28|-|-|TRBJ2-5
TGTGCCAGCAGTTTATATGTTTCGGAGACCCAGTACTTC
CASSLYVSETQYF
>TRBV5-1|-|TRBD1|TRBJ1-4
TGCGCCAGCAGCTTGGAAGGACAGGGTGGAAAACTGTTTTTT
CASSLEGQGGKLFF
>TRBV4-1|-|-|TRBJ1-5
TGCGCCAGCAGCCTAACTGGGCAGGGGAATCAGCCCCAGCATTTT
CASSLTGQGNQPQHF
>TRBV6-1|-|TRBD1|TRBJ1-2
TGTGCCAGCAGTGTCACAGGGGCTACTTTTAACTATGGCTACACCTTC
CASSVTGATFNYGYTF
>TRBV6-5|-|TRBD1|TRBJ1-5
TGTGCCAGCAGTTACTGGACAGGGGGCGGGCCCCAGCATTTT
CASSYWTGGGPQHF
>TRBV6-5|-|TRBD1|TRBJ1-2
TGTGCCAGCAGTCTAACGGACAGGGTAGCTGGCTACACCTTC
CASSLTDRVAGYTF
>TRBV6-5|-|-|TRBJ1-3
TGTGCCAGCAGGACCGGGAACTCTGGAAACACCATATATTTT
CASRTGNSGNTIYF
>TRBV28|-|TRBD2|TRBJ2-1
TGTGCCAGCAGTTCATCCGGGACTAGCGGGAGTGAGCAGTTCTTC
CASSSSGTSGSEQFF
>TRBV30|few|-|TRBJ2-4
TGTGCCTGGAGCTTAGCCATCCACAAAAACATTCAGTACTTC
CAWSLAIHKNIQYF
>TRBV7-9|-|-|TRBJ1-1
TGTGCCAGCAGCTTGGCCGGGAAAGCTTTCTTT
CASSLAGKAFF
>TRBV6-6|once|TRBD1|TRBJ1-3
TGTGCCAGCAGTTACTCCGGACAGGAGGGGGGAAACACCATATATTTT
CASSYSGQEGGNTIYF
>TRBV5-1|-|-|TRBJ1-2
TGCGCCAGCAGCTGGGGAGATACTAACTATGGCTACACCTTC
CASSWGDTNYGYTF
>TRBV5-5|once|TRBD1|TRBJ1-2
TGTGCCAGCAGCTCAGGCCGGGACAGGGGAAACTATGGCTACACCTTC
CASSSGRDRGNYGYTF
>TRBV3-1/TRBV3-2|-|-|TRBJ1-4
TGTGCCAGCAGACCGACAGCCCAAAATGAAAAACTGTTTTTT
CASRPTAQNEKLFF
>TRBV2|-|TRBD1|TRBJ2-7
TGTGCCAGTCGTGGACAGGGGGCTTACGAGCAGTACTTC
CASRGQGAYEQYF